Shown below are 26 T cell receptor beta chains from a single sample sequenced in a study of blood T cell repertoires in COVID-19. Sequencing used immunoSEQ multiplex PCR; TCRdb keeps in-frame clones, though not all of them. This table holds about 170,000 clones, roughly four fifths found once. Sample: peripheral blood. Receptors were obtained from a man aged 40-49 years who had recovered from COVID-19.

V usage is TRBV5-6 and J usage is TRBJ2-1, with 8 bases identical to TRBD2. This CDR3 has 14 residues. The germline gives CDR1 SGHDT, CDR2 YYEEEE. The trim removed 0 bases at V and 8 bases at J, leaving 4 bases unmatched. The CDR3 spells CASSLAGGGDEQFF. The CDR3 DNA is TGTGCCAGCAGCTTGGCCGGGGGGGGCGATGAGCAGTTCTTC.

The chain carries TRBV21-1 and TRBJ1-1. TRBV21-1 is a documented pseudogene. The CDR3 totals 12 residues. The DNA for the CDR3 is TGTGACCATAGCGGGGAAGACACTGAAGCTTTCTTT. This sequence encodes CDHSGEDTEAFF.

There are many counts of this clone. The J gene is TRBJ1-5, the V gene TRBV4-2, with TRBD1 as a possible D gene (5 bases). The CDR3 length is 13 residues. V dropped 0 bases and J dropped 6 bases, with 6 bases sitting between them. The germline gives CDR1 LGHNA, CDR2 YNFKEQ. CDR3 amino acids: CASSQEGAQPQHF. CDR3 coding DNA: TGTGCCAGCAGCCAAGAAGGGGCTCAGCCCCAGCATTTT.

In its sample, this clone was seen once. J is TRBJ1-2 and V is TRBV7-2; D unclear. The germline V and J ends were trimmed by 3 bases and 2 bases, with 4 bases remaining between them. CDR1 SGHTA and CDR2 FQGNSA come from the germline V gene. The length of the CDR3 is 12 residues. This CDR3 reads CASSLRNYGYTF. In DNA, the CDR3 is TGTGCCAGCAGCTTGCGGAACTATGGCTACACCTTC.

This chain links TRBV7-9 with TRBJ2-6; D is possibly TRBD1 (6 bases). V was trimmed by 7 bases and J by 8 bases, leaving 18 bases between them. The length of the CDR3 is 15 residues. The germline V gene encodes CDR1 SEHNR and CDR2 FQNEAQ (reference sequence). CDR3 region: CASNLDSFWPNVLTF. CDR3 DNA: TGTGCCAGCAACCTGGACAGCTTTTGGCCCAACGTCCTGACTTTC.

This chain uses TRBV4-3 with TRBJ2-3; 9 bases map to TRBD2. Trimming removed 1 base from V and 3 bases from J; junction bases left unmatched: 5. Germline CDR1 is LGHNA and CDR2 is YSLEER. The CDR3 length is 16 residues. The CDR3 protein is CASSQVAGVSTDTQYF. CDR3 DNA sequence: TGCGCCAGCAGCCAAGTAGCGGGAGTTAGTACAGATACGCAGTATTTT.

The chain recombines TRBV4-1 with TRBJ2-3, with TRBD2 identical over 9 bases. CDR1 is MGHRA, CDR2 YSYEKL, per germline. Trimming at V came to 5 bases and at J to 4 bases, leaving 4 bases not matched to a gene. The CDR3 runs to 14 residues. The CDR3 loop is CASSFSGSPDTQYF. DNA for the CDR3: TGCGCCAGCAGCTTTAGCGGGAGTCCAGATACGCAGTATTTT.

The table lists this clone with a count of one. The rearrangement links TRBV7-9 to TRBJ2-7; 8 bases match TRBD1. The CDR3 totals 15 residues. Germline loops: CDR1 SEHNR, CDR2 FQNEAQ (reference sequence). The J segment lost 2 bases and the V segment lost 6 bases, leaving 9 bases of the junction unmatched. The CDR3 reads CASSSTGTGAYEQYF. CDR3 coding DNA: TGTGCCAGCAGTTCCACCGGGACAGGTGCCTACGAGCAGTACTTC.

The chain couples TRBV29-1 to TRBJ1-2; 11 nucleotides line up with TRBD1. Looked up from germline, CDR1 is SQVTM and CDR2 is ANQGSEA. V shed 4 bases, J shed 8 bases, and the junction held 3 bases outside the gene matches. CDR3 length equals 12 residues. The CDR3 DNA follows: TGCAGCGTTGGTGGACAGGGGGCAGGCTACACCTTC. Amino acid sequence: CSVGGQGAGYTF.

This sequence joins TRBV7-3 and TRBJ2-3, with D possibly TRBD1 on 6 matching bases. Trimming removed 2 bases at V and 2 bases at J, with 11 bases between. The CDR3 spans 15 residues. The germline gives CDR1 SGHTA, CDR2 FQGTGA. The CDR3 protein is CASSLDGTTTDTQYF. As DNA, the CDR3 is TGTGCCAGCAGCTTAGACGGGACAACCACAGATACGCAGTATTTT.

The chain combines TRBV11-2 with TRBJ1-4; D might be TRBD1 (6 bases). The V and J ends lost 5 bases and 0 bases respectively, with 7 bases between them. This CDR3 comprises 14 residues. The germline CDR1 and CDR2 sequences are SGHAT and FQNNGV. The CDR3 sequence: CASSRTATNEKLFF. CDR3 in DNA: TGTGCCAGCAGCCGGACAGCAACTAATGAAAAACTGTTTTTT.

V and J are TRBV7-2 and TRBJ2-3; D call uncertain. The V end lost 2 bases, the J end lost 6 bases, and 12 bases lay between the germline ends. The CDR3 totals 14 residues. From germline, CDR1 is SGHTA and CDR2 FQGNSA. CDR3 region: CASSLLQNADTQYF. In DNA form, the CDR3 reads TGTGCCAGCAGCTTACTGCAGAACGCCGATACGCAGTATTTT.

The chain employs TRBV12-5 and TRBJ1-6; 7 bases fit TRBD1. Trimming removed 3 bases from V and 9 bases from J; junction bases left unmatched: 2. The CDR3 runs to 13 residues. Per germline, CDR1 LGHNT and CDR2 FRNRAP. The CDR3 protein is CASGFAGGSPLHF. In nucleotides, the CDR3 is TGTGCTAGTGGTTTTGCAGGGGGTTCACCCCTCCACTTT.

The chain joins TRBV5-6 to TRBJ2-3; maybe TRBD2 (7 bases). CDR1 is SGHDT and CDR2 is YYEEEE in the germline V gene. The CDR3 sequence is 16 residues long. Trimming left V 7 bases short and J 0 bases short, with 18 bases between. CDR3 nucleotides: TGTGCCAGCTTTACGGGGGGCCCTTCTAGCACAGATACGCAGTATTTT. As protein: CASFTGGPSSTDTQYF. The variable domain in full, with the rest retrieved from reference TRBV5-6 and TRBJ2-3, is DAGVTQSPTHLIKTRGQQVTLRCSPKSGHDTVSWYQQALGQGPQFIFQYYEEEERQRGNFPDRFSGHQFPNYSSELNVNALLLGDSALYLCASFTGGPSSTDTQYFGPGTRLTVL.

V and J are TRBV19 and TRBJ1-5; a possible D gene is TRBD1 (5 bases). Germline V gene sequence: CDR1 LNHDA, CDR2 SQIVND (reference sequence). The CDR3 sequence is 12 residues long. Deletions cut 5 bases from V and 7 bases from J, with 9 bases between. CDR3 coding DNA: TGTGCCAGTAGTGGCCCAGGGCAGCCCCAGCATTTT. As protein: CASSGPGQPQHF.

This chain joins TRBV20-1 and TRBJ2-3, with 8 bases identical to TRBD2. Per germline, CDR1 DFQATT and CDR2 SNEGSKA (reference sequence). CDR3 size: 16 residues. V shed 3 bases, J shed 2 bases, and the junction held 10 bases outside the gene matches. The CDR3 spells CSASHYSGEFTDTQYF. The CDR3 nucleotides read TGCAGTGCTAGTCATTATAGCGGGGAGTTCACAGATACGCAGTATTTT.

The J gene is TRBJ1-5, the V gene TRBV6-2 or TRBV6-3; D might be TRBD1 (5 bases). Germline values: CDR1 MNHEY, CDR2 SVGEGT. V lost 0 bases and J lost 2, with 17 bases in between. The CDR3 sequence is 18 residues long. The CDR3 coding sequence is TGTGCCAGCAGTTACTCGATCGACGCAGGGATCGGCAATCAGCCCCAGCATTTT. It is translated as CASSYSIDAGIGNQPQHF.

Details on this clone: Germline is not matched at one junction end, which may reflect a read error. CDR3 amino acids: CSVEGGAGANVLTF. In DNA, the CDR3 is TGCAGCGTGGAAGGGGGGGCTGGGGCCAACGTCCTGACTTTC. The V call is TRBV29-1, the J call TRBJ2-6, with a weak D call TRBD2 (7 bases). Germline-derived CDR1 and CDR2 are SQVTM and ANQGSEA. CDR3 length: 14 residues.

The rearrangement joins TRBV11-3 to TRBJ1-3; D is uncertain. The V and J ends lost 1 base and 0 bases respectively, with 13 bases between them. The CDR3 spans 17 residues. Per germline, CDR1 SGHNT and CDR2 YENEEA. As DNA, the CDR3 is TGTGCCAGCAGCTTAGGATATGGGGAGAACTCTGGAAACACCATATATTTT. Translating gives CASSLGYGENSGNTIYF.

Here the CDR3 DNA reads TGTGCCACCAGCAGAGGGACAGGAACGATCTCCTACGAGCAGTACTTC. Translated, it gives CATSRGTGTISYEQYF. The chain employs TRBV15 and TRBJ2-7, with 7 bases that match TRBD1. Germline CDR1 LNHNV, CDR2 YYDKDF (reference sequence). The CDR3 is made up of 16 amino acids. The junction had 6 bases not matched to a gene; V was cut back by 1 base and J by 0 bases. The variable domain in full, with the rest retrieved from reference TRBV15 and TRBJ2-7, is DAMVIQNPRYQVTQFGKPVTLSCSQTLNHNVMYWYQQKSSQAPKLLFHYYDKDFNNEADTPDNFQSRRPNTSFCFLDIRSPGLGDTAMYLCATSRGTGTISYEQYFGPGTRLTVT.

The chain has TRBV7-9 and TRBJ2-5; 12 nucleotides align to TRBD2. From germline, CDR1 is SEHNR and CDR2 FQNEAQ (reference sequence). This CDR3 comprises 17 residues. V was clipped by 1 base and J by 2 bases; unmatched bases: 5. CDR3 coding DNA: TGTGCCAGCAGCTTAGAACTAGCGGGGGGTATACAAGAGACCCAGTACTTC. This codes for CASSLELAGGIQETQYF.

The chain joins TRBV3-1 (or the pseudogene TRBV3-2) to TRBJ2-3; no reliable D call. V was trimmed by 1 base and J by 0 bases, leaving 8 bases between them. The CDR3 has 15 residues. Germline CDR1 LGHDT, CDR2 YNNKEL (reference sequence). CDR3: CASSQAVLSTDTQYF. The CDR3 DNA is TGTGCCAGCAGCCAAGCCGTCCTTAGCACAGATACGCAGTATTTT.

The chain combines TRBV9 with TRBJ1-2, with a tentative D call TRBD1 (6 bases). Germline loops: CDR1 SGDLS, CDR2 YYNGEE. V lost 0 bases, J lost 6 bases, and 15 bases lay in between. CDR3 length: 15 amino acids. The CDR3 spells CASSVAAGVRDGYTF. The CDR3 nucleotides are TGTGCCAGCAGCGTAGCAGCAGGGGTAAGGGATGGCTACACCTTC.

This chain connects TRBV2 to TRBJ1-5; D perhaps matches TRBD1 (6 bases). Trimming left V 6 bases short and J 0 bases short, with 18 bases between. This CDR3 is 17 amino acids long. CDR1 is SNHLY and CDR2 is FYNNEI in the germline V gene. For the CDR3, the DNA is TGTGCCAGCAGCACCAGGGGCGCGAGAAATAGCAATCAGCCCCAGCATTTT. Its protein is CASSTRGARNSNQPQHF. Drawing the rest from reference TRBV2 and TRBJ1-5, the complete variable domain is EPEVTQTPSHQVTQMGQEVILRCVPISNHLYFYWYRQILGQKVEFLVSFYNNEISEKSEIFDDQFSVERPDGSNFTLKIRSTKLEDSAMYFCASSTRGARNSNQPQHFGDGTRLSIL.

The J gene is TRBJ2-1, the V gene TRBV27, with 11 bases identical to TRBD2. V gave up 10 bases and J gave up 8 bases; unmatched junction bases: 7. Germline CDR1 is MNHEY and CDR2 is SMNVEV (reference sequence). CDR3 length: 13 residues. CDR3 sequence: CAIGLAGLHEQFF. The CDR3 DNA sequence: TGTGCCATTGGACTAGCGGGTCTCCATGAGCAGTTCTTC.

The V gene is TRBV6-2 or TRBV6-3, the J gene TRBJ1-5; 9 nucleotides align to TRBD1. This CDR3 has 14 residues. Germline loops: CDR1 MNHEY, CDR2 SVGEGT. With V trimmed by 5 bases and J by 5 bases, 4 bases remained unmatched. DNA for the CDR3: TGTGCCAGCAGTAGAACAGGGGGCTATCAGCCCCAGCATTTT. Protein product: CASSRTGGYQPQHF.